These T cell receptor beta chains were read from a single sample in a study of CD8+CD57+ T cells in acquired aplastic anemia. MiXCR, run by TCRdb on the reads, gives a single entry per CDR3 protein. The sample records 350,000 to 450,000 distinct CDR3 sequences, about two thirds being singletons. Specimen: sorted CD4+, CD8+, or CD8+CD57+ T cells (not recorded which) from PBMCs. The receptors were sampled from a human donor in good health, serving as a control. The CDR3 runs from the conserved cysteine through the conserved F or W. The order of the fields is CDR3 protein, CDR3 DNA, clone size, J gene, D gene, V gene, CDR3 length. A D gene is named only where the DNA matches it firmly. Clone size is given for some rows only: seen once, a few or many times, or a class if the clone is expanded.

CDR3: CASRPTRWGDNEKLFF
DNA: TGTGCCAGCAGGCCAACCCGATGGGGGGACAATGAAAAACTGTTTTTT
size: once
J: TRBJ1-4
D: NA
V: TRBV12-3/TRBV12-4
length: 16

CDR3: CASSPGKGRDTPF
DNA: TGTGCCAGCAGCCCGGGGAAAGGTAGGGACACCCCCTTC
size: NA
J: TRBJ1-2
D: NA
V: TRBV2
length: 13

CDR3: CATSPGQGHEKLFF
DNA: TGTGCCACCAGCCCCGGACAGGGACATGAAAAACTGTTTTTT
size: NA
J: TRBJ1-4
D: TRBD1
V: TRBV15
length: 14

CDR3: CASSIGAGREQYF
DNA: TGTGCCAGCAGCATAGGGGCAGGGCGTGAGCAGTACTTC
size: NA
J: TRBJ2-7
D: NA
V: TRBV13
length: 13

CDR3: CASSDLGSGGGYNEQFF
DNA: TGTGCCAGCAGTGATCTGGGCTCGGGGGGGGGGTACAATGAGCAGTTCTTC
size: NA
J: TRBJ2-1
D: TRBD2
V: TRBV2
length: 17

CDR3: CASSSARQGMNTEAFF
DNA: TGTGCCAGCAGTTCGGCTCGACAGGGCATGAACACTGAAGCTTTCTTT
size: many
J: TRBJ1-1
D: TRBD1
V: TRBV6-6
length: 16

CDR3: CASSFTDITGGNTIYF
DNA: TGTGCCAGCAGTTTTACGGACATAACGGGTGGAAACACCATATATTTT
size: few
J: TRBJ1-3
D: NA
V: TRBV12-3/TRBV12-4
length: 16

CDR3: CASRVVSASCTFGLTF
DNA: TGTGCCAGCAGGGTGGTAAGTGCCTCCTGCACCTTCGGCCTGACTTTC
size: NA
J: TRBJ2-6
D: NA
V: TRBV7-2
length: 16

CDR3: CASMGPGGTDTQYF
DNA: TGCGCCAGCATGGGACCGGGGGGCACAGATACGCAGTATTTT
size: once
J: TRBJ2-3
D: NA
V: TRBV10-1
length: 14

CDR3: CASSLVAGDTQYFQYF
DNA: TGTGCCAGCAGCTTAGTAGCGGGAGATACGCAGTATTTTCAGTACTTC
size: NA
J: TRBJ2-7
D: TRBD2
V: TRBV7-6
length: 16

CDR3: CASSESRENRYGYTF
DNA: TGTGCCAGCAGTGAATCCCGGGAGAACCGATATGGCTACACCTTC
size: few
J: TRBJ1-2
D: NA
V: TRBV25-1
length: 15

CDR3: CASSSAGLKTQYF
DNA: TGTGCCAGTAGCTCGGCAGGGCTGAAGACGCAGTATTTT
size: NA
J: TRBJ2-3
D: NA
V: TRBV25-1
length: 13

CDR3: CAISDQIGTGPQYTF
DNA: TGTGCCATCAGTGATCAGATTGGGACAGGGCCTCAGTACACCTTC
size: NA
J: TRBJ1-2
D: TRBD1
V: TRBV10-3
length: 15

CDR3: CASCYGGRATGTTYF
DNA: TGTGCCAGTTGTTACGGGGGCAGGGCGACAGGTACGACGTATTTT
size: NA
J: TRBJ2-3
D: NA
V: TRBV19
length: 15

CDR3: CASSIGGWDYGYTF
DNA: TGTGCCAGTAGTATCGGAGGGTGGGATTACGGCTACACCTTC
size: many
J: TRBJ1-2
D: NA
V: TRBV19
length: 14

CDR3: CASSRGLERGNTIYF
DNA: TGTGCCAGCAGCCGCGGGCTTGAAAGGGGAAACACCATATATTTT
size: many
J: TRBJ1-3
D: NA
V: TRBV12-3/TRBV12-4
length: 15

CDR3: CASSLYGMKGYTF
DNA: TGTGCCAGCAGCTTGTATGGGATGAAGGGCTACACCTTC
size: NA
J: TRBJ1-2
D: NA
V: TRBV5-5
length: 13

CDR3: CASSTQTGERSQHHF
DNA: TGTGCCAGCAGCACCCAGACAGGGGAACGTTCACAGCACCACTTT
size: NA
J: TRBJ1-6
D: TRBD1
V: TRBV7-3
length: 15

CDR3: CASNAGTGVSYEQYF
DNA: TGCGCCAGCAACGCCGGGACAGGGGTCTCCTACGAGCAGTACTTC
size: many
J: TRBJ2-7
D: TRBD1
V: TRBV10-2
length: 15

CDR3: CASSHSGTGSDEPQHF
DNA: TGTGCCAGCAGTCACAGCGGGACTGGCAGTGATGAGCCCCAGCATTTT
size: NA
J: TRBJ1-5
D: NA
V: TRBV9
length: 16

CDR3: CASSQGGTNEKLF
DNA: TGTGCCAGCAGTCAAGGGGGCACTAATGAAAAACTGTTT
size: NA
J: TRBJ1-1
D: TRBD1
V: TRBV7-8
length: 13

CDR3: CASSPATESKETQYF
DNA: TGTGCCAGCAGCCCGGCGACAGAGAGCAAAGAGACCCAGTACTTC
size: NA
J: TRBJ2-5
D: NA
V: TRBV7-9
length: 15